This T cell receptor (beta chain) was sequenced in a study of PD-1 blockade in classical Hodgkin lymphoma. General study findings and limits: TCR diversity rose significantly by C4D1 in CD4+ but not CD8+ cells. Some patients began nivolumab under 1 year after ASCT. These patients were excluded from later analyses. According to reports, newly diagnosed patients had lower baseline TCR diversity than healthy donors, and relapsed/refractory patients had lower baseline TCR diversity still.

CDR3 length equals 16 residues. V lost 6 bases to trimming and J lost 4 bases; unmatched junction nucleotides: 11. Germline CDR1 MNHNY, CDR2 SVGAGI (reference sequence). Produced via immunoSEQ multiplex PCR; TCRdb's table is partial and in-frame only. This sample carries 100,000 or so clones, 89% of them seen once, and the ten largest clones take around a fifth. The time point is: cycle 4 day 1 (C4D1), after more than 5 weeks of nivolumab. Each and every patient relapsed after autologous stem cell transplantation, and patients got differing brentuximab vedotin exposure. Classification of best responses gave complete response, partial response or progressive disease. As for this clone: Antigen: not known.

This chain uses TRBV6-6 with TRBJ2-1; TRBD2 agrees at 8 bases. This specimen was peripheral blood mononuclear cells (PBMCs), taken before the fourth cycle of nivolumab. This TCR derives from a human donor with classical Hodgkin lymphoma. The CDR3 here is CASSPRPGLEYNEQFF. The CDR3 region has the DNA TGTGCCAGCAGCCCAAGGCCGGGACTAGAGTACAATGAGCAGTTCTTC.